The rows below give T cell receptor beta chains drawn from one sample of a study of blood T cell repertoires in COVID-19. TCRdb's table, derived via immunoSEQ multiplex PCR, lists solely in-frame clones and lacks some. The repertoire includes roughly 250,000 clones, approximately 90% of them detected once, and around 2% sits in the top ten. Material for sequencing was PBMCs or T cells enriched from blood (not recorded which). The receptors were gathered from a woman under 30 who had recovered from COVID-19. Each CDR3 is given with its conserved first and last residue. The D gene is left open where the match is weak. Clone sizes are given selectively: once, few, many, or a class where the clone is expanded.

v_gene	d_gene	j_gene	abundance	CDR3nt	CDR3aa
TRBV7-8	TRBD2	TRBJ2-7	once	TGTGCCAGCAGGTTCGGGACTAGCGGAACCTACGAGCAGTACTTC	CASRFGTSGTYEQYF
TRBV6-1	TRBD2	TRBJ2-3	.	TGTGCCAGCAGTGACCGGACTAGCGGGGGTAACGATACGCAGTATTTT	CASSDRTSGGNDTQYF
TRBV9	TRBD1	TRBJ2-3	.	TGTGCCAGCAGCGCGGGACAGGGGTGGGGCACAGATACGCAGTATTTT	CASSAGQGWGTDTQYF
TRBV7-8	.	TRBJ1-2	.	TGTGCCAGCAGCTTATCCCAGGGGCGCTATGGCTACACCTTC	CASSLSQGRYGYTF
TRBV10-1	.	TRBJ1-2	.	TGCGCCACCGGAAACCGGGGGGTAAAAAAAGGGAGGAGTGGCTACACCTTC	CATGNRGVKKGRSGYTF
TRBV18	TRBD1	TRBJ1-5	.	TGTGCCAGCTCACCACAGGGGGCCGATAATCAGCCCCAGCATTTT	CASSPQGADNQPQHF
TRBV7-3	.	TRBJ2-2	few	TGTGCCAGCAGCCAGGACACCGGGGAGCTGTTTTTT	CASSQDTGELFF
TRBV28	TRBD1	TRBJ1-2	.	TGTGCCAGCACTCTTCGAACAGGGGGCAGCTATGGCTACACCTTC	CASTLRTGGSYGYTF
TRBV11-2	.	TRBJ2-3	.	TGTGCCAGCAGCTTGGGAGGCTGGTCTAGCACAGATACGCAGTATTTT	CASSLGGWSSTDTQYF
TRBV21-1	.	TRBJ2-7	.	TGTGCCAGCAGCATTCGGCCGCGCGACGGACAGGGGGCCTACGAGCAGTACTTC	CASSIRPRDGQGAYEQYF
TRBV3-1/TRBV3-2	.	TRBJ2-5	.	TGTGCCAGCAGCCAAGATCAGATGTGGAGCCAAGAGACCCAGTACTTC	CASSQDQMWSQETQYF